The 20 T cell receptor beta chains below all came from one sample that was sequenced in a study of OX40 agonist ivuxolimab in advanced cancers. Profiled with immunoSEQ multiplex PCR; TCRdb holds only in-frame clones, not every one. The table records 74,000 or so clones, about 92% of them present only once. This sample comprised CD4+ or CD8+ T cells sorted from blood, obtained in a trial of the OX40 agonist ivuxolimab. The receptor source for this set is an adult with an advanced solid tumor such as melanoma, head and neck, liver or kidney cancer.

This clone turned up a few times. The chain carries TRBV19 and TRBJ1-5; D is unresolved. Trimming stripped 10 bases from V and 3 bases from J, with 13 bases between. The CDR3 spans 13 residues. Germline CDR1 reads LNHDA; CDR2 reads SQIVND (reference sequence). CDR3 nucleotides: TGTGCCACCCTCTCGGGGTACAATCAGCCCCAGCATTTT. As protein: CATLSGYNQPQHF.

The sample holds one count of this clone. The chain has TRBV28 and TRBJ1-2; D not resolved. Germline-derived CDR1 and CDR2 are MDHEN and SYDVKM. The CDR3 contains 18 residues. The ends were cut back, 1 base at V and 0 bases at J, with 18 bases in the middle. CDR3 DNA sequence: TGTGCCAGCAGTTTATTAGCCCTCTCTCAAGGCCCTAACTATGGCTACACCTTC. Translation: CASSLLALSQGPNYGYTF.

CDR3 sequence: CASSPPASGTAVSKNIQYF. CDR3 nucleotides: TGCGCCAGCAGCCCCCCCGCGAGCGGGACGGCGGTCTCCAAAAACATTCAGTACTTC. The chain recombines TRBV4-1 with TRBJ2-4; 7 nucleotides align to TRBD2. The V and J ends lost 4 bases and 2 bases, in that order; junction bases with no gene match: 17. Germline loops: CDR1 MGHRA, CDR2 YSYEKL. This CDR3 contains 19 residues.

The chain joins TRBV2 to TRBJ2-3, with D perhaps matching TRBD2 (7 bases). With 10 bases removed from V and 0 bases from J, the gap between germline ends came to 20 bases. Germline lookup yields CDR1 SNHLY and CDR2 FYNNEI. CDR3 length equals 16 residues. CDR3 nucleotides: TGTGCCATCCTCCCGGGGGCTAGCGGAAGCACAGATACGCAGTATTTT. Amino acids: CAILPGASGSTDTQYF.

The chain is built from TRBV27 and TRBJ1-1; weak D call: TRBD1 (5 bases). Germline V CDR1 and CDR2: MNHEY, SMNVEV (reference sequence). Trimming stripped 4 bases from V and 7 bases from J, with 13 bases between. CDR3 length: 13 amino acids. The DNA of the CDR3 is TGTGCCAGCAGTTCACCCCGACAGAATGAAGCTTTCTTT. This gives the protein CASSSPRQNEAFF.

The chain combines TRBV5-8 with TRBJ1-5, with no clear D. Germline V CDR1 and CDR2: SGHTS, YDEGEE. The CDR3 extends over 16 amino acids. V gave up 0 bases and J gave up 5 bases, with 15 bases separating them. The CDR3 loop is CASSLEAVRGDQPQHF. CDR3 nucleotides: TGTGCCAGCAGCTTGGAGGCGGTTCGTGGGGATCAGCCCCAGCATTTT.

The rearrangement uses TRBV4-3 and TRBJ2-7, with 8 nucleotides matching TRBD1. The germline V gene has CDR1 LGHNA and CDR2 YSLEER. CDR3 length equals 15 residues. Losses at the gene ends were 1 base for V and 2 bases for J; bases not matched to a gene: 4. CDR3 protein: CASSQAGTGTYEQYF. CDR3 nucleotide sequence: TGCGCCAGCAGCCAAGCCGGGACAGGTACCTACGAGCAGTACTTC.

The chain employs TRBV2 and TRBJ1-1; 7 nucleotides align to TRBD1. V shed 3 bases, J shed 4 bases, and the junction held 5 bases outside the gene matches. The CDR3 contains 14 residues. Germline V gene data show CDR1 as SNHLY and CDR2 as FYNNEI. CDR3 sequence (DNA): TGTGCCAGCAGTGAGGGGCCAGGGGGCACTGAAGCTTTCTTT. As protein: CASSEGPGGTEAFF.

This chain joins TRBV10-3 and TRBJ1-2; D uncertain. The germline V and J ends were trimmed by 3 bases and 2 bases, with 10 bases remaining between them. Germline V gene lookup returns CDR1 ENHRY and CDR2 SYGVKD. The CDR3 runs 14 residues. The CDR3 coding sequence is TGTGCCATCAGTGACCTCCTCGAGAACTATGGCTACACCTTC. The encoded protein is CAISDLLENYGYTF.

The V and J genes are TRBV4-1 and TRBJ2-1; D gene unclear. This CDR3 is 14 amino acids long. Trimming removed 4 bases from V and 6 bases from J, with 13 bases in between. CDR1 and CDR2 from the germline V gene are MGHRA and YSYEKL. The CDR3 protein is CASSPEQSLNEQFF. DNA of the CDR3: TGCGCCAGCAGCCCTGAACAGAGCCTCAATGAGCAGTTCTTC.

For the CDR3, the DNA is TGCGCCAGCAGCCAAGGGGGAAGACAGCCCCAGCATTTT. Amino acids: CASSQGGRQPQHF. This chain uses TRBV4-1 with TRBJ1-5, with D unresolved. V was trimmed by 1 base and J by 7 bases, leaving 8 bases between them. This CDR3 has 13 residues. Germline V gene lookup returns CDR1 MGHRA and CDR2 YSYEKL.

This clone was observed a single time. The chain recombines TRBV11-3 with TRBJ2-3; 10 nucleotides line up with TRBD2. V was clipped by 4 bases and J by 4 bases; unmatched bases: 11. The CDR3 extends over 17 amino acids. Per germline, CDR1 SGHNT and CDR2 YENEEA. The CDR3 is CASSSQRASGGPDTQYF. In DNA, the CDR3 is TGTGCCAGCAGCTCCCAACGGGCTAGCGGGGGTCCAGATACGCAGTATTTT.

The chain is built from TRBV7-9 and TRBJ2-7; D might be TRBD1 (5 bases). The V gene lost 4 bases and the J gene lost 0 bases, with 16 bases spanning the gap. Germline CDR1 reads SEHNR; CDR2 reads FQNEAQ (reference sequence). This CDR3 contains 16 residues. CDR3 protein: CASSSGQGLGSYEQYF. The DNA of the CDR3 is TGTGCCAGCAGCTCCGGACAAGGTTTAGGCTCCTACGAGCAGTACTTC.

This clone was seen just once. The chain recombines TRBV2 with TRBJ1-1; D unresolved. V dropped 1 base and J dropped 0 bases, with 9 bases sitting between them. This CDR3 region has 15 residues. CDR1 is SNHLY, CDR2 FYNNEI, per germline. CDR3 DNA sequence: TGTGCCAGCAGTGAAGACGGAACCTTGAACACTGAAGCTTTCTTT. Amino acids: CASSEDGTLNTEAFF.

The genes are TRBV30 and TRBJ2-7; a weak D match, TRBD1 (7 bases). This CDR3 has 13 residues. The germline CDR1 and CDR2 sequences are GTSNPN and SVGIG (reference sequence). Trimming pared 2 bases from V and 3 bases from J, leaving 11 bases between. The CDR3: CAWSYRGLYEQYF. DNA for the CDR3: TGTGCCTGGAGTTACAGGGGACTCTACGAGCAGTACTTC. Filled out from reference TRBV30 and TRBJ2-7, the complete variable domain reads SQTIHQWPATLVQPVGSPLSLECTVEGTSNPNLYWYRQAAGRGLQLLFYSVGIGQISSEVPQNLSASRPQDRQFILSSKKLLLSDSGFYLCAWSYRGLYEQYFGPGTRLTVT.

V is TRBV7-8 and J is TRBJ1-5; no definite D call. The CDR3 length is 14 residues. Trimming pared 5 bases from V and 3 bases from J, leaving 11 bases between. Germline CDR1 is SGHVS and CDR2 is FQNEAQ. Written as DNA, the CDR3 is TGTGCCAGCAGCGGTGGGATATACAATCAGCCCCAGCATTTT. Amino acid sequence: CASSGGIYNQPQHF.

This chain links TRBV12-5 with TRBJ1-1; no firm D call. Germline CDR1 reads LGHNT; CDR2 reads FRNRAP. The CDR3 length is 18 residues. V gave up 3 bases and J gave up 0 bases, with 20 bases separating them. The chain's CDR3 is CASGFILPRVPMNTEAFF. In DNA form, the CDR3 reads TGTGCTAGTGGTTTTATCCTACCCCGGGTTCCCATGAACACTGAAGCTTTCTTT.

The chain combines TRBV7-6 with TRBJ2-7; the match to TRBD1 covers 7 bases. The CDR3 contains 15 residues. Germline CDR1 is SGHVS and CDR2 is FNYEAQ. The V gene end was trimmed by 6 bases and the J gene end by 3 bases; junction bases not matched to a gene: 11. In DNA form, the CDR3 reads TGTGCCAGCAGTCCGACAGGGTCGTCTGTCTACGAGCAGTACTTC. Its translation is CASSPTGSSVYEQYF. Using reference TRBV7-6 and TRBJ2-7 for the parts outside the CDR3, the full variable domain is GAGVSQSPRYKVTKRGQDVALRCDPISGHVSLYWYRQALGQGPEFLTYFNYEAQQDKSGLPNDRFSAERPEGSISTLTIQRTEQRDSAMYRCASSPTGSSVYEQYFGPGTRLTVT.

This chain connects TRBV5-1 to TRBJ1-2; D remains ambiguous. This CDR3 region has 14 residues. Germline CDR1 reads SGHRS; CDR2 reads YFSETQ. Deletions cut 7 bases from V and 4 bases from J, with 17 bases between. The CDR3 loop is CASSPRTDFYGYTF. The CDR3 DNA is TGCGCCAGCTCACCTAGGACTGACTTCTATGGCTACACCTTC. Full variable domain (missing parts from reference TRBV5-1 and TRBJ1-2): KAGVTQTPRYLIKTRGQQVTLSCSPISGHRSVSWYQQTPGQGLQFLFEYFSETQRNKGNFPGRFSGRQFSNSRSEMNVSTLELGDSALYLCASSPRTDFYGYTFGSGTRLTVV.

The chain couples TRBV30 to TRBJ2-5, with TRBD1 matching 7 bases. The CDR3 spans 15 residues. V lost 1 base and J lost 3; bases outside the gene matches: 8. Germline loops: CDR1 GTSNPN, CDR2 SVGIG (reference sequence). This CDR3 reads CAWSAGTVGEETQYF. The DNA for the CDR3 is TGTGCCTGGAGTGCGGGGACAGTAGGGGAAGAGACCCAGTACTTC.